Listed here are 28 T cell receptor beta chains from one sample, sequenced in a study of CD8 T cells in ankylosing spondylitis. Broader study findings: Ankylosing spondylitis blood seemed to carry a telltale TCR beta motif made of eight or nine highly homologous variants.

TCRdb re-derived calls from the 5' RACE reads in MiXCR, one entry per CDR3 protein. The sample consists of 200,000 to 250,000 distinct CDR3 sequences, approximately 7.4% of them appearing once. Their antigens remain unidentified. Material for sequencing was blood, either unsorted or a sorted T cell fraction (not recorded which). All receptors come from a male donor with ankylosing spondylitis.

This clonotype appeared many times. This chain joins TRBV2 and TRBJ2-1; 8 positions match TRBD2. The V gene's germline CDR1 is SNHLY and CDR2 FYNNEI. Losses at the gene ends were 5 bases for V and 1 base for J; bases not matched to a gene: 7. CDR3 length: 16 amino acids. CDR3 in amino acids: CASSPLGGGSYNEQFF. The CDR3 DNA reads TGTGCCAGCAGTCCTTTAGGCGGGGGGTCCTACAATGAGCAGTTCTTC.

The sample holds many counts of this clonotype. DNA of the CDR3: TGTGCCAGCAGCCAAGATTGGGGGGGGACCACTGAAGCTTTCTTT. Amino acid sequence: CASSQDWGGTTEAFF. The chain uses TRBV14 and TRBJ1-1, with D perhaps matching TRBD1 (5 bases). The V gene's germline CDR1 is SGHDN and CDR2 FVKESK. CDR3 length equals 15 residues. V was cut by 0 bases and J by 4 bases, with 12 bases left in between.

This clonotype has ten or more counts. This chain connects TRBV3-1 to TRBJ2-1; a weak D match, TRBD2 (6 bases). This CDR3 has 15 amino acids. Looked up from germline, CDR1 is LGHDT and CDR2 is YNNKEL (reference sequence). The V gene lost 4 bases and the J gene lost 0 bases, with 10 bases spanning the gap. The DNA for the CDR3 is TGTGCCAGCAGCCCCTCGGGACTCTCCTACAATGAGCAGTTCTTC. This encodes CASSPSGLSYNEQFF.

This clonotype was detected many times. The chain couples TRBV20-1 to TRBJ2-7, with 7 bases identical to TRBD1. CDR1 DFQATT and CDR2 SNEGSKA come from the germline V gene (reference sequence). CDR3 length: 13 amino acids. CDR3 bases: TGCAGCGGACCGGGACAGCTTCCCTACGAGCAGTACTTC. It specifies CSGPGQLPYEQYF.

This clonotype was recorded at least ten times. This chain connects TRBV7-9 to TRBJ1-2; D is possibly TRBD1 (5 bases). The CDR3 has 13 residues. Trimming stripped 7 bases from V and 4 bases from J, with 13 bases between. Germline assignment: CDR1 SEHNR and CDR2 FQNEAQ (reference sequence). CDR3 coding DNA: TGTGCCAGCATAGACAGCACCCTCTATGGCTACACCTTC. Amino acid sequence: CASIDSTLYGYTF.

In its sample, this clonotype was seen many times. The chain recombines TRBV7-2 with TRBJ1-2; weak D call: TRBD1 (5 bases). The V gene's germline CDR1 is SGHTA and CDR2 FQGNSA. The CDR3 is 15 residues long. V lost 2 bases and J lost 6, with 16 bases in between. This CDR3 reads CASSLMARWGDGYTF. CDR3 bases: TGTGCCAGCAGCTTAATGGCCAGGTGGGGCGATGGCTACACCTTC.

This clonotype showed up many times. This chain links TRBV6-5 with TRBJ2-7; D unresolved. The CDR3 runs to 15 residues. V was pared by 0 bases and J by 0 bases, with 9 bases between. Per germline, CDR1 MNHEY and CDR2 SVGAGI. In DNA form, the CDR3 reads TGTGCCAGCAGTTACTCGGGCGATTACTCCTACGAGCAGTACTTC. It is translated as CASSYSGDYSYEQYF.

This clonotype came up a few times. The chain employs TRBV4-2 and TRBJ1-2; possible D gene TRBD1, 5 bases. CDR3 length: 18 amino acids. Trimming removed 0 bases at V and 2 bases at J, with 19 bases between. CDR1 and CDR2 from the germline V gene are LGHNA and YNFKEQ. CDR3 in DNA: TGTGCCAGCAGCCAAGATAACTCCTATGTGGGACGGAACTATGGCTACACCTTC. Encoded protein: CASSQDNSYVGRNYGYTF.

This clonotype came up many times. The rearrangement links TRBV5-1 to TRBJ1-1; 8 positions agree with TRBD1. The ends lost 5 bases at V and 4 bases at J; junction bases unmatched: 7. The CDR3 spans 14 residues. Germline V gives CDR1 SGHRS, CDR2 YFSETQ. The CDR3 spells CASRSGQGSTEAFF. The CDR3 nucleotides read TGCGCCAGCAGGTCTGGACAGGGAAGCACTGAAGCTTTCTTT.

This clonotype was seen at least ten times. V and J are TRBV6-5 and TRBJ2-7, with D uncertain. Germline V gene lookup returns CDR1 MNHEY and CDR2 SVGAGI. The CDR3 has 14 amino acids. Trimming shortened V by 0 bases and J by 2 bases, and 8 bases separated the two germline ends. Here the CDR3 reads CASSYSWQAYEQYF. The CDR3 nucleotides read TGTGCCAGCAGTTACTCGTGGCAAGCCTACGAGCAGTACTTC.

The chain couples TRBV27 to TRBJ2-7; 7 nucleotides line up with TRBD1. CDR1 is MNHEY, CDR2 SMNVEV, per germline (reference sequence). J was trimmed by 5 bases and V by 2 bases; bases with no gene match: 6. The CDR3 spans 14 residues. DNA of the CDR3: TGTGCCAGCAGTTTAGTAGGGGGCCGGGACGAGCAGTACTTC. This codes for CASSLVGGRDEQYF.

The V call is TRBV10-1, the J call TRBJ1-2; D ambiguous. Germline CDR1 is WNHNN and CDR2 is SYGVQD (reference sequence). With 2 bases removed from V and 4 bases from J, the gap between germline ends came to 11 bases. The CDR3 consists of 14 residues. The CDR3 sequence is CASSETPSPYGYTF. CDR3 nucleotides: TGCGCCAGCAGTGAGACTCCTTCACCCTATGGCTACACCTTC.

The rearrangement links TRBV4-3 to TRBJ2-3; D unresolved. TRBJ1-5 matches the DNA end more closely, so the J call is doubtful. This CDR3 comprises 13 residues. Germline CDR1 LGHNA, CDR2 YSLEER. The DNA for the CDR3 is TGCGCCAGCAGCCTACGTTTAAGCGGCCGACAGCATTTT. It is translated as CASSLRLSGRQHF.

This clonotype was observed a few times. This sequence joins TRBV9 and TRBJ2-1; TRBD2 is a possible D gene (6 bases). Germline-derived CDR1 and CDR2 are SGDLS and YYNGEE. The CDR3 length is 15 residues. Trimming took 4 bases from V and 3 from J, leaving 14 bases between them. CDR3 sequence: CASSPGGTGYNEQFF. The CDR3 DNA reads TGTGCCAGCAGCCCAGGAGGGACTGGCTACAATGAGCAGTTCTTC. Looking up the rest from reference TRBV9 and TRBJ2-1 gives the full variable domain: DSGVTQTPKHLITATGQRVTLRCSPRSGDLSVYWYQQSLDQGLQFLIQYYNGEERAKGNILERFSAQQFPDLHSELNLSSLELGDSALYFCASSPGGTGYNEQFFGPGTRLTVL.

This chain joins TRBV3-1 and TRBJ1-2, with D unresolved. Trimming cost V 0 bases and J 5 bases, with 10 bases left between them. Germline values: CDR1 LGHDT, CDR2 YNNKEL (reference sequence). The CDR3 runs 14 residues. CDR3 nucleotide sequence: TGTGCCAGCAGCCAAGATCGAAAAGGGTATGGCTACACCTTC. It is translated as CASSQDRKGYGYTF.

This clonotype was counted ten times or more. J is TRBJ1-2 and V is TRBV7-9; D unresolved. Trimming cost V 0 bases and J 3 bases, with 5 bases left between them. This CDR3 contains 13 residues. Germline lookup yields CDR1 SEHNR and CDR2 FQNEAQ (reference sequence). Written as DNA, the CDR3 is TGTGCCAGCAGCTTAGCCTCACACTATGGCTACACCTTC. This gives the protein CASSLASHYGYTF.

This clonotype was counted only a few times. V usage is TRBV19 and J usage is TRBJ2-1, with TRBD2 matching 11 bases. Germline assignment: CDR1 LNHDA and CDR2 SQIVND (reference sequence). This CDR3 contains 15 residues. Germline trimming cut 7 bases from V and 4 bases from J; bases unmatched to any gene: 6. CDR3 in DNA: TGTGCCAGTAAATCCGGGACTAGCGGATACAATGAGCAGTTCTTC. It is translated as CASKSGTSGYNEQFF.

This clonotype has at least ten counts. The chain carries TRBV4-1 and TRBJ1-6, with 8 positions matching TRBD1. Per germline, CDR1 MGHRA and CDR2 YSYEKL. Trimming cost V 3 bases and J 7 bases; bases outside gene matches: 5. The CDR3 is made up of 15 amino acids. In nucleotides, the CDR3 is TGCGCCAGCAGCCAGGAAGGGACAGGCAATTCACCCCTCCACTTT. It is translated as CASSQEGTGNSPLHF.

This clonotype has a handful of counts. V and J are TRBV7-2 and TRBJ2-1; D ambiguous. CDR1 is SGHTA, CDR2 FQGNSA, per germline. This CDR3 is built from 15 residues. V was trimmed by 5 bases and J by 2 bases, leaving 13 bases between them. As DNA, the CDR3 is TGTGCCAGCAGCCTAAGGTGGGGTCCCTACAATGAGCAGTTCTTC. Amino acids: CASSLRWGPYNEQFF.

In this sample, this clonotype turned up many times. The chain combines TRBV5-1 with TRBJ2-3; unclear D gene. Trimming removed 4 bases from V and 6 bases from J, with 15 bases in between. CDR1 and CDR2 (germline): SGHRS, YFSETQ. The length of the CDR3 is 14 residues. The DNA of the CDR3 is TGCGCCAGCAGCCCTATTACCAGGATGGATACGCAGTATTTT. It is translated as CASSPITRMDTQYF.

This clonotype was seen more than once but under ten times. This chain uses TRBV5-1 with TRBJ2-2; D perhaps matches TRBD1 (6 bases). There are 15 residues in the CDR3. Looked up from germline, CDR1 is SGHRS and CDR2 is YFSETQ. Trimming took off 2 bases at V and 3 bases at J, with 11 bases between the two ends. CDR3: CASSFRGPYTGELFF. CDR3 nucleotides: TGCGCCAGCAGCTTCAGGGGCCCCTACACCGGGGAGCTGTTTTTT.

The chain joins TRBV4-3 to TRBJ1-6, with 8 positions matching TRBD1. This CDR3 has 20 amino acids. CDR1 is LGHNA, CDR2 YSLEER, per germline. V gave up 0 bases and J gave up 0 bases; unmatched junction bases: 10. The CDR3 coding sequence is TGCGCCAGCAGCCAAGATCATAGGGACAGGACTTCCTCCTATAATTCACCCCTCCACTTT. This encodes CASSQDHRDRTSSYNSPLHF.

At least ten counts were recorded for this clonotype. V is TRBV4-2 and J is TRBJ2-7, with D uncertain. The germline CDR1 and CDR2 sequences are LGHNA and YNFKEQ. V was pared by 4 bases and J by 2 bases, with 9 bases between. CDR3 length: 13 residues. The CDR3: CASSPGFTYEQYF. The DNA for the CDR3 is TGTGCCAGCAGCCCCGGGTTTACCTACGAGCAGTACTTC.

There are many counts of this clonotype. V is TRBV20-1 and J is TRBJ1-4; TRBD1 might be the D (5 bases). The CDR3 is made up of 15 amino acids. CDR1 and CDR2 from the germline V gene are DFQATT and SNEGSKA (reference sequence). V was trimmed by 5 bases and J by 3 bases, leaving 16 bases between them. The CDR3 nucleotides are TGCAGTGCTGGGACTTTCGAGGGGCCTAATGAAAAACTGTTTTTT. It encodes CSAGTFEGPNEKLFF.

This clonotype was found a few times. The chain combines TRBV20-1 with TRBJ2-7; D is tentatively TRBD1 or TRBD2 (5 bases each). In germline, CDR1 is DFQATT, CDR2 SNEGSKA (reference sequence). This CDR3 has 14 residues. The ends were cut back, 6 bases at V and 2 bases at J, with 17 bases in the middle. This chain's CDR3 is CSAPWGIKTYEQYF. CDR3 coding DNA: TGCAGTGCCCCGTGGGGGATCAAGACCTACGAGCAGTACTTC.

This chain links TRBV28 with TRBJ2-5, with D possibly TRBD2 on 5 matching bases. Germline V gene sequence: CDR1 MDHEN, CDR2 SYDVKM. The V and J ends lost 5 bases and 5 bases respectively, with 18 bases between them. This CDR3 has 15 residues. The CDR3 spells CASSPPLGRGETQYF. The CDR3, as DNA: TGTGCCAGCAGTCCGCCACTAGGGAGAGGTGAGACCCAGTACTTC. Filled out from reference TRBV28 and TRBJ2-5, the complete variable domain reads DVKVTQSSRYLVKRTGEKVFLECVQDMDHENMFWYRQDPGLGLRLIYFSYDVKMKEKGDIPEGYSVSREKKERFSLILESASTNQTSMYLCASSPPLGRGETQYFGPGTRLLVL.

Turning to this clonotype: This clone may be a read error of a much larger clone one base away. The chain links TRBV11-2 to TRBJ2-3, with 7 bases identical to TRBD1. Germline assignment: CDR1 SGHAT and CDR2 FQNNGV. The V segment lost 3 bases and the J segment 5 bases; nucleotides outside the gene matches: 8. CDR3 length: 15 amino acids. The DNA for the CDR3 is TGTGCCAGCAGCTTGGGATGGGGACAGAAAGATACGCAGTATTTT. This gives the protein CASSLGWGQKDTQYF.

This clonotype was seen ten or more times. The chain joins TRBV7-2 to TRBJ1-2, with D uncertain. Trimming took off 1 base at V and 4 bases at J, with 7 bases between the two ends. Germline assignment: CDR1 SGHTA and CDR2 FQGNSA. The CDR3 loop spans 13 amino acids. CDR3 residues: CASSLERVYGYTF. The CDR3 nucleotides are TGTGCCAGCAGCTTAGAAAGAGTCTATGGCTACACCTTC. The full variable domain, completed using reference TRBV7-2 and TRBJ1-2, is GAGVSQSPSNKVTEKGKDVELRCDPISGHTALYWYRQSLGQGLEFLIYFQGNSAPDKSGLPSDRFSAERTGGSVSTLTIQRTQQEDSAVYLCASSLERVYGYTFGSGTRLTVV.